Sequencing of this TCR beta chain was carried out in a study of regulatory T cells in long-lasting Graves disease. This clonotype was detected ten times or more. Relying on iRepertoire HTBI primers and Arm-PCR of CDR3 regions, the team built TCR beta libraries. Each CDR3 protein gets one entry after TCRdb re-called the multiplex PCR reads with MiXCR. Among over 400,000 distinct CDR3 sequences listed, around 13% were seen once. Time point defined: newly diagnosed GD, antithyroid drugs for less than 3 months. Researchers made the TCR library from RNA that was extracted from PBMCs. These data were also filed under a second study, of T cells in Graves' hyperthyroidism and ophthalmopathy.

The sequence was collected from a woman aged 45-60 years with Graves disease. The sequenced sample was peripheral blood mononuclear cells (PBMCs), obtained at new diagnosis, from a patient treated with antithyroid drugs.

The CDR3 loop reads CASKAGPSQETQYF. The CDR3 DNA reads as TGTGCCAGCAAGGCAGGACCGTCTCAAGAGACCCAGTACTTC. The rearrangement links TRBV11-2 to TRBJ2-5; D is unclear. This CDR3 region has 14 residues. The ends were cut back, 7 bases at V and 2 bases at J, with 14 bases in the middle. CDR1 is SGHAT, CDR2 FQNNGV, per germline.